The following is a T cell receptor (beta chain) sequence with its context. Its antigen is still unknown. The sample holds no much larger clone one base away, and base qualities are not on file. Trimming leaves V shorter by 6 bases and J shorter by 5 bases, with the junction holding 8 bases beyond the gene matches. From the cysteine up to the phenylalanine, the CDR3 has a length of 14 residues. Only the CDR3 DNA stays, 42 bases, in frame from base 1. According to the germline V gene, CDR1 reads SQVTM and CDR2 reads ANQGSEA. The sample originates from a study of shared clonotypes between healthy human individuals (dated by TCRdb to 2018 to 2020). A note on the overall study: The cohort included three men and a couple of women between 18 and 49 years of age. To estimate repertoire size and how much clonotype sharing occurs between individuals, the study deeply sequenced the blood TCR repertoires of five healthy adults. Leukapheresis yielded between about 0.85 and 10 billion PBMCs per donor. Per donor, three plates each were used for CD4 naive and CD4 memory, two for CD8 naive, and one for CD8 memory. To increase sequencing depth and limit assay-specific biases, TCR repertoire library preparation and sequencing were carried out by different laboratories using diverse techniques.

Using the deep immunoSEQ assay, multiplex PCR amplified TCR CDR3 regions from genomic DNA. Extracted genomic DNA from each cell subset was distributed evenly across all wells of several immunoSEQ 96-well plates, and each plate was treated as a replicate. For sorted subsets, each replicate PCR was loaded with about 0.2 ug genomic DNA, equivalent to some 31,000 T cell genomes. Purified libraries were measured with a Qubit 3.0 fluorometer, size-checked on a Bioanalyzer 2100, and measured again with the KAPA Library Quantification kit. Every immunoSEQ 96-well plate was sequenced on a dedicated single-read 150-cycle Illumina NextSeq 550 flow cell. The study's own analysis went as follows. Because only junctional sequences without quality scores were contained in the immunoSEQ output, filtering matching that applied to full-length reads could not be performed. Sequences were annotated with PyIR, a Python wrapper for IgBLAST v1.9, and V/J genes and CDR3 were assigned using IMGT germline references. Reads with weak V/J assignments (E-value above 1e-6), missing CDR3, stop codons, out-of-frame junctions, or ambiguous translated residues were removed. A V3J clonotype was defined by an identical inferred V gene, J gene, and CDR3 amino acid sequence. To compute the percentage overlap between repertoires, the number of shared unique clonotypes was divided by the size of the smaller repertoire. Repertoire richness was assessed with RTK rarefaction, the Chao1 estimator, and Recon v2.1 estimates of unobserved clonotypes. For all TCRbeta clonotypes obtained by the gDNA method from a handful of donors, generation probabilities were computed with OLGA. TCRdb's version of the immuneACCESS table is confined to in-frame rearrangements and falls short of the full clone set. An unresolved V gene accounts for under half of the shortfall where checked; the remainder is of unknown origin. Clone size and the V and J calls come from that table; the DNA yielded D and trimming. This sample gives some 2,100,000 clones in total; approximately 96% of them show up just once. The ten largest clones take up around 0.13% of the sample.

The donors were healthy, HIV-negative adults who had no recently reported acute infections or vaccinations. Every donor was a Caucasian adult living in Nashville, Tennessee, USA. CD4+ T cells were enriched through magnetic negative selection, after which naive cells were positively selected on CD45RA and the remaining negative fraction served as the memory subset. After blood collection by leukapheresis, PBMCs were isolated using Ficoll-Histopaque density gradient centrifugation and then cryopreserved in the vapor phase of liquid nitrogen. Purity and quantity of every magnetically sorted T cell population were checked by analytical flow cytometry. Each sorted fraction had its genomic DNA isolated and then quantified by UV absorbance on a Nanodrop 2000c. Findings and caveats that apply to the study as a whole: Because the study included a small number of donors, the genetic and exposure-history diversity represented was limited. Pairwise subsampling led to the expectation that sequencing depth would affect the degree of clonotype sharing among donors. Incomplete sequencing was indicated by rarefaction of sorted-subset datasets, despite the large sequencing depth. Only blood was sampled, and tissue TCR repertoires likely differ from those in blood. Across four donors, roughly 5.4% of naive CD4, around 3.5% of naive CD8, under 2.5% of memory CD4, and approximately 0.4% of memory CD8 clonotypes were shared. Naive subsets generally had larger estimated clonotype richness than memory subsets did. Clonotypes shared by all four sorted-subset donors showed higher generation probabilities than non-shared clonotypes.

Recombination joined TRBV29-1 with TRBJ2-1, with TRBD1 identical over 9 junction bases. The receptor's source is a man aged 18 to 29 in good health. The sample consisted of naive CD4+ T cells sorted from blood. The meaning of the sample's cell subset or site label: CD45RA+ positively selected. CDR3 reads: CSVYTGTGHNEQFF. In nucleotides, the sequence is TGCAGCGTCTACACCGGGACAGGGCACAATGAGCAGTTCTTC.